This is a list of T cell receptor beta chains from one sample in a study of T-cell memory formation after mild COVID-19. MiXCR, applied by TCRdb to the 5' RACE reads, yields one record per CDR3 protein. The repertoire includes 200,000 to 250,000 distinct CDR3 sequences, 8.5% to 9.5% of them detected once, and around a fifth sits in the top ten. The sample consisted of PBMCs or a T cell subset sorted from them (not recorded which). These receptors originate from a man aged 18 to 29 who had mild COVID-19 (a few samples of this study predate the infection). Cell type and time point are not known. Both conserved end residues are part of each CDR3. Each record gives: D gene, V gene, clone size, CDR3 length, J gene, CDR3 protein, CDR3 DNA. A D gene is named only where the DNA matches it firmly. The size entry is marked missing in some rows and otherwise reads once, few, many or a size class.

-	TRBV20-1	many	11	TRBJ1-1	CSARVLPEAFF	TGCAGTGCTAGAGTTTTGCCTGAAGCTTTCTTT
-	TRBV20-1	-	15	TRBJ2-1	CSASKFGQLYNEQFF	TGCAGTGCTAGTAAATTCGGACAGCTATACAATGAGCAGTTCTTC
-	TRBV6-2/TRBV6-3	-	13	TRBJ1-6	CASRVRTISPLHF	TGTGCCAGCAGAGTTAGGACAATTTCACCCCTCCACTTT
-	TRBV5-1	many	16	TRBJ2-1	CASSLGSPSSYNEQFF	TGCGCCAGCAGCTTAGGGAGTCCCAGCTCCTACAATGAGCAGTTCTTC
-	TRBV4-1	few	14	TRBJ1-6	CASSPRSVDSPLHF	TGCGCCAGCAGCCCAAGATCAGTGGATTCACCCCTCCACTTT
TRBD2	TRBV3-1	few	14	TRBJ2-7	CASAAGTSGYEQYF	TGTGCCAGCGCAGCTGGGACTAGCGGTTACGAGCAGTACTTC
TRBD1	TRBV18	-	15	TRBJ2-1	CASSPRRQGANEQFF	TGTGCCAGCTCACCACGGCGTCAGGGGGCCAATGAGCAGTTCTTC
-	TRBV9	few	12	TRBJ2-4	CASSPMVIIQYF	TGTGCCAGCAGCCCCATGGTCATCATTCAGTACTTC
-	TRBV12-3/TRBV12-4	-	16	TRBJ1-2	CASSWGFGYPNYGYTF	TGTGCCAGCAGTTGGGGGTTCGGGTACCCTAACTATGGCTACACCTTC
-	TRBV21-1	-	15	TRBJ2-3	CASRELGRPPDTQYF	TGTGCCAGCCGCGAACTAGGTCGTCCCCCAGATACGCAGTATTTT
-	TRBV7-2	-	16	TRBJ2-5	CASLPDEDPTQETQYF	TGTGCCAGCCTTCCTGACGAGGATCCCACTCAAGAGACCCAGTACTTC
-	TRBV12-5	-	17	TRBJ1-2	CASAPATASAHNYGYTF	TGTGCTAGTGCCCCCGCGACAGCCTCGGCCCATAACTATGGCTACACCTTC
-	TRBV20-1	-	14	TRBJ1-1	CSASLGHSNTEAFF	TGCAGTGCTAGTTTGGGGCATTCGAACACTGAAGCTTTCTTT
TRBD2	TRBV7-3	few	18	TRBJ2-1	CASSLQGTSGGAVGEQFF	TGTGCCAGCAGCTTACAGGGGACTAGCGGGGGGGCAGTAGGTGAGCAGTTCTTC
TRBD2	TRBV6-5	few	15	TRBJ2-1	CASRQGAGGPNEQFF	TGTGCCAGCAGGCAGGGAGCGGGGGGGCCCAATGAGCAGTTCTTC
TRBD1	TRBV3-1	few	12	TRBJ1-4	CASSPRTGKLFF	TGTGCCAGCAGCCCCCGGACAGGGAAACTGTTTTTT
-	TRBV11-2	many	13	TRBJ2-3	CASSQGEGDTQYF	TGTGCCAGCAGCCAGGGGGAGGGGGATACGCAGTATTTT
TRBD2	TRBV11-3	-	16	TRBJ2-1	CASSSSQRGSYNEQFF	TGTGCCAGCAGCTCTAGCCAGCGGGGCTCCTACAATGAGCAGTTCTTC
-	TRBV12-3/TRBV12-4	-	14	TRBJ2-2	CASTSWVNTGELFF	TGTGCCAGCACCTCGTGGGTTAACACCGGGGAGCTGTTTTTT
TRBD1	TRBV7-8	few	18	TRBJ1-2	CASSLKWGRGTPNYGYTF	TGTGCCAGCAGCTTAAAGTGGGGCAGGGGGACGCCTAACTATGGCTACACCTTC
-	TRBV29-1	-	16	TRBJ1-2	CSVEVPGRQGHYGYTF	TGCAGCGTTGAAGTCCCAGGCAGGCAGGGACACTATGGCTACACCTTC
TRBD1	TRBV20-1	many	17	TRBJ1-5	CSARPDRRGHSNQPQHF	TGCAGTGCTAGACCTGACAGGAGGGGGCATAGCAATCAGCCCCAGCATTTT
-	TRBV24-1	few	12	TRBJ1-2	CATSDADSGYTF	TGTGCCACCAGTGACGCGGACAGTGGCTACACCTTC
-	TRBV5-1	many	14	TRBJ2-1	CASKDTSSYNEQFF	TGCGCCAGCAAGGACACGAGCTCCTACAATGAGCAGTTCTTC
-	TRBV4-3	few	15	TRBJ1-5	CASSQDLQRGQPQHF	TGCGCCAGCAGCCAAGATCTACAGAGAGGACAGCCCCAGCATTTT